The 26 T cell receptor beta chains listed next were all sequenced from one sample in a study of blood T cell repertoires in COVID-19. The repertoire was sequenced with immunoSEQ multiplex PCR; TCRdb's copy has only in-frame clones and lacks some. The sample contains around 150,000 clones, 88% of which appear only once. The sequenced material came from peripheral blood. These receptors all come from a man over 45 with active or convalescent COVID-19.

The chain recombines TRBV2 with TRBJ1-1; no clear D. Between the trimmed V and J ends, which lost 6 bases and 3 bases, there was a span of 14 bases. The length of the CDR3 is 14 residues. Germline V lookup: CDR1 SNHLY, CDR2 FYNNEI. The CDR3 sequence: CASRTGIRDTEAFF. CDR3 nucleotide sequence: TGTGCCAGCAGGACGGGGATTCGGGACACTGAAGCTTTCTTT. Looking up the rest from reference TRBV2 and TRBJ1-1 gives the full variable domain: EPEVTQTPSHQVTQMGQEVILRCVPISNHLYFYWYRQILGQKVEFLVSFYNNEISEKSEIFDDQFSVERPDGSNFTLKIRSTKLEDSAMYFCASRTGIRDTEAFFGQGTRLTVV.

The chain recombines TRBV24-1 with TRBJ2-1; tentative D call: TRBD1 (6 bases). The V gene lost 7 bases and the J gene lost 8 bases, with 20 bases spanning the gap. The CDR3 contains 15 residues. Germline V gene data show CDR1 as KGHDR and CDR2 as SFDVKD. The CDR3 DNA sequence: TGTGCCACCAGCTCAGCCGGGACAACGGGCTATGAGCAGTTCTTC. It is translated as CATSSAGTTGYEQFF.

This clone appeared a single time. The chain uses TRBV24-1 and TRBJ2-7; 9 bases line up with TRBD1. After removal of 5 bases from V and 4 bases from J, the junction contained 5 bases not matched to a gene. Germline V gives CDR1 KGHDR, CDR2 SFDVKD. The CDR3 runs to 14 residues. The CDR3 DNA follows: TGTGCCACCAGTGGATCCGGGACAGGGTACGAGCAGTACTTC. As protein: CATSGSGTGYEQYF.

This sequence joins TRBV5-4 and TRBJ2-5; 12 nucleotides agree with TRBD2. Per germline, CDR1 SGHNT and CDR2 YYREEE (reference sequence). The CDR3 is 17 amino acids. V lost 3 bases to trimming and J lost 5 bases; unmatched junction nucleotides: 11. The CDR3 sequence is CASSSSSGRASLETQYF. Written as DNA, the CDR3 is TGTGCCAGCAGCTCTTCTAGCGGGAGGGCCTCATTGGAGACCCAGTACTTC.

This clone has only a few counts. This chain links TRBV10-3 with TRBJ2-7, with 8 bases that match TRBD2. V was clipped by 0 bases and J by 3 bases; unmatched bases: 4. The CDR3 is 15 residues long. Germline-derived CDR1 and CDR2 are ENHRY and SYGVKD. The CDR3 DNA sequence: TGTGCCATCAGTGAGTCGACTAGCGTGAACTACGAGCAGTACTTC. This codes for CAISESTSVNYEQYF.

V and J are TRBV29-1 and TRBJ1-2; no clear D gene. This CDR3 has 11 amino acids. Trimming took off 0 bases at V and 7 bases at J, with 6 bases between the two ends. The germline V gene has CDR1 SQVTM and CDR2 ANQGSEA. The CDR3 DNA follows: TGCAGCGTTGAAGAAGTCGGTGGCTACACCTTC. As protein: CSVEEVGGYTF.

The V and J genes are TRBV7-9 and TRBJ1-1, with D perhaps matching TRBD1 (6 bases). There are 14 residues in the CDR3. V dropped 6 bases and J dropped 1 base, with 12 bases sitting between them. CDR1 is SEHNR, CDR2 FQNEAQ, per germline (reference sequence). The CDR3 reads CASSNRDSNTEAFF. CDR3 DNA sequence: TGTGCCAGCAGTAACAGGGATTCGAACACTGAAGCTTTCTTT.

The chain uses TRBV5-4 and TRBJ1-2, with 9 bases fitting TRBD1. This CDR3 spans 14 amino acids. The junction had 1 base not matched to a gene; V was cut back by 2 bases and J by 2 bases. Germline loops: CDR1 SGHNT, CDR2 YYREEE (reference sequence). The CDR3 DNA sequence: TGTGCCAGCAGCTTTGGACAGGGGAACTATGGCTACACCTTC. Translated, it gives CASSFGQGNYGYTF. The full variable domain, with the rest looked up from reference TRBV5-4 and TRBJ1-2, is ETGVTQSPTHLIKTRGQQVTLRCSSQSGHNTVSWYQQALGQGPQFIFQYYREEENGRGNFPPRFSGLQFPNYSSELNVNALELDDSALYLCASSFGQGNYGYTFGSGTRLTVV.

The CDR3 DNA follows: TGTGCCAGCAGTTTCTGGGGGCCATCCTACGAGCAGTACTTC. Protein product: CASSFWGPSYEQYF. The rearrangement links TRBV28 to TRBJ2-7; tentatively, D is TRBD1 (6 bases). Germline CDR1 is MDHEN and CDR2 is SYDVKM. The germline V and J ends were trimmed by 3 bases and 1 base, with 10 bases remaining between them. The CDR3 extends over 14 amino acids.

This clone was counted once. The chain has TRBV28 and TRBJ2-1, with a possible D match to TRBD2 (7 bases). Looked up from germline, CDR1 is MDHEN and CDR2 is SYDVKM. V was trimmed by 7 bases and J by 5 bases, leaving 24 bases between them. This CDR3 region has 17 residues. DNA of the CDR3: TGTGCCAGCACTCGACCTAGGGGGAGGGCCGCGGACAATGAGCAGTTCTTC. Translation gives CASTRPRGRAADNEQFF.

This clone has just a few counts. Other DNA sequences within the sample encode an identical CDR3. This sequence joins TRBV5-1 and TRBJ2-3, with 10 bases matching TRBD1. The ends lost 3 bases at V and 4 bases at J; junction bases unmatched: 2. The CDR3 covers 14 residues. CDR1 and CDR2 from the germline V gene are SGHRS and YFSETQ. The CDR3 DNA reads TGCGCCAGCAGCTCGACAGGGGGCGCAGATACGCAGTATTTT. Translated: CASSSTGGADTQYF.

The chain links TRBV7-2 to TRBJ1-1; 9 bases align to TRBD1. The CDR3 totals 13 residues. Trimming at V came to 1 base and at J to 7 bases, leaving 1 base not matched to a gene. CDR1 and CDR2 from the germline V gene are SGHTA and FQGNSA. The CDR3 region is CASSLGTGDEAFF. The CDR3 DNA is TGTGCCAGCAGCTTAGGGACAGGGGATGAAGCTTTCTTT. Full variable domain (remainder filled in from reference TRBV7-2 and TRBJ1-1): GAGVSQSPSNKVTEKGKDVELRCDPISGHTALYWYRQSLGQGLEFLIYFQGNSAPDKSGLPSDRFSAERTGGSVSTLTIQRTQQEDSAVYLCASSLGTGDEAFFGQGTRLTVV.

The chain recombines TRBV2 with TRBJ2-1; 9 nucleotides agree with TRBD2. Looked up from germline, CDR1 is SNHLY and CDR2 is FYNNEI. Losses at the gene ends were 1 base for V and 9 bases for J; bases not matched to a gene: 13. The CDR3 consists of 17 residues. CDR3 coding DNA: TGTGCCAGCAGTGAAGGGAAAGGGACTAGCAAGAAGGGTGAGCAGTTCTTC. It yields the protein CASSEGKGTSKKGEQFF.

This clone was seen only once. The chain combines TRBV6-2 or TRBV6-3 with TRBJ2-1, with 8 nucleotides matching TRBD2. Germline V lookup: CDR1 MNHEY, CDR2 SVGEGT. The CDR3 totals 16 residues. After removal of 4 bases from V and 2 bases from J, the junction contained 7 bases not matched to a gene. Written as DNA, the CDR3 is TGTGCCAGCAGTTCCCTACTAGCGGCAACCTACAATGAGCAGTTCTTC. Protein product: CASSSLLAATYNEQFF.

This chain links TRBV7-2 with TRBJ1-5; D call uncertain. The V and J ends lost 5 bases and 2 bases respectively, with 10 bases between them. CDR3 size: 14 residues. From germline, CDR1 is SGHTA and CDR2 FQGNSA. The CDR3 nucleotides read TGTGCCAGCAGCCTTGCCGGGGGCAATCAGCCCCAGCATTTT. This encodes CASSLAGGNQPQHF. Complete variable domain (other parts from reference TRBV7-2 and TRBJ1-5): GAGVSQSPSNKVTEKGKDVELRCDPISGHTALYWYRQSLGQGLEFLIYFQGNSAPDKSGLPSDRFSAERTGGSVSTLTIQRTQQEDSAVYLCASSLAGGNQPQHFGDGTRLSIL.

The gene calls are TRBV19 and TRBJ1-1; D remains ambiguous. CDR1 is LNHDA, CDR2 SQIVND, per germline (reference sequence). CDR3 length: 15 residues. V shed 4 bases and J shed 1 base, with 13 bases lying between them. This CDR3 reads CASSTDRRENTEAFF. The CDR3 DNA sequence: TGTGCCAGTAGTACAGATCGGAGGGAGAACACTGAAGCTTTCTTT.

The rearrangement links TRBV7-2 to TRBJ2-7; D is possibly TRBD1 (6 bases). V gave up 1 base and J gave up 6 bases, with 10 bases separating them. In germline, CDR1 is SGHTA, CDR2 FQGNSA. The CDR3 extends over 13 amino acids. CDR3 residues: CASSLVTGTEQYF. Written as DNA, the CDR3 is TGTGCCAGCAGCTTAGTAACAGGGACCGAGCAGTACTTC.

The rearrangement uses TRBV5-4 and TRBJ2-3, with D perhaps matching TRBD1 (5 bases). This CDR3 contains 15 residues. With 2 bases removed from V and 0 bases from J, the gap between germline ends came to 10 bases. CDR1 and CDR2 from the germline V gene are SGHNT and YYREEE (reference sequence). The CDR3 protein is CASSFGHRSTDTQYF. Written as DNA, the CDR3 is TGTGCCAGCAGCTTCGGACACCGTAGCACAGATACGCAGTATTTT.

The CDR3 nucleotides read TGTGCCAGCAGTGGGTGGGGGCGCGGCTCTGGAAACACCATATATTTT. It encodes CASSGWGRGSGNTIYF. The V gene is TRBV6-1, the J gene TRBJ1-3; weak D call: TRBD1 (6 bases). Trimming stripped 4 bases from V and 0 bases from J, with 13 bases between. This CDR3 has 16 residues. Germline V CDR1 and CDR2: MNHNS, SASEGT.

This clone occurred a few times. The CDR3 coding sequence is TGCGCCAGCGCATGGCTAGCGGGAGGGAGGGCTCGAAATGAGCAGTTCTTC. As protein: CASAWLAGGRARNEQFF. The gene calls are TRBV5-1 and TRBJ2-1; 12 bases match TRBD2. There are 17 residues in the CDR3. CDR1 and CDR2 (germline): SGHRS, YFSETQ. V shed 7 bases and J 7 bases; nucleotides not matched to a gene: 15.

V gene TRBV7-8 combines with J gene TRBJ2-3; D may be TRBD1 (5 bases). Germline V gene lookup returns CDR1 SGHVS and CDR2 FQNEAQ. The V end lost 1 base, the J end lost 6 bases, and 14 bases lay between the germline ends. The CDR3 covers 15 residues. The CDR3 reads CASSLEGRVRDTQYF. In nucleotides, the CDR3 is TGTGCCAGCAGCTTAGAGGGCAGGGTAAGGGATACGCAGTATTTT.

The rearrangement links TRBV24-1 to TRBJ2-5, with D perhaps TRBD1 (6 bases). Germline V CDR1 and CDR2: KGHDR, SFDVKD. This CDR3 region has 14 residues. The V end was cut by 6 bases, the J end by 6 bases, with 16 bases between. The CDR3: CATSSPEGGQTQYF. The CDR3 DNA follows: TGTGCCACCAGTTCCCCCGAAGGGGGACAGACCCAGTACTTC.

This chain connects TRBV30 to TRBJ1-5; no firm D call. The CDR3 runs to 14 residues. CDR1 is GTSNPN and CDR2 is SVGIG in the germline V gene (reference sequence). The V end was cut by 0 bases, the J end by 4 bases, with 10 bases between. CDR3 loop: CAWSVAADNQPQHF. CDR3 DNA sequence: TGTGCCTGGAGTGTAGCGGCAGATAATCAGCCCCAGCATTTT.

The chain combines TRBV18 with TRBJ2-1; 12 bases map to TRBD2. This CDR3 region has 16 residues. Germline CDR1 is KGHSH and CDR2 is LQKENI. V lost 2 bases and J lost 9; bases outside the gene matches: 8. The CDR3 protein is CASSPTSGGMRGEQFF. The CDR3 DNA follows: TGTGCCAGCTCACCAACTAGCGGGGGGATGCGGGGTGAGCAGTTCTTC.

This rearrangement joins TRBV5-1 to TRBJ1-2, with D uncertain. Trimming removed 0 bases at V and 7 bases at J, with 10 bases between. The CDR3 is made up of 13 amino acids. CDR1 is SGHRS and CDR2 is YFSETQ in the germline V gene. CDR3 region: CASSLAGDGGYTF. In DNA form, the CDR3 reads TGCGCCAGCAGCTTGGCCGGGGATGGTGGCTACACCTTC.

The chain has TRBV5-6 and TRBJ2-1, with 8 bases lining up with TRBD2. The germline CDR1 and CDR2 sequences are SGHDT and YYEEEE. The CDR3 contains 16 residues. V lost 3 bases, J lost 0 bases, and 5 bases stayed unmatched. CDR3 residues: CASSWASGSSYNEQFF. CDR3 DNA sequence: TGTGCCAGCAGCTGGGCCAGCGGGAGCTCCTACAATGAGCAGTTCTTC.